The 17 T cell receptor beta chains listed next were all sequenced from one sample in a study of cytomegalovirus exposure and HLA in healthy donors. PCR was performed using 60 Vbeta and 13 Jbeta primers. TCRdb keeps only in-frame clones here, not all; method: immunoSEQ multiplex PCR. The sample has roughly 170,000 clones; about four fifths are singletons. Sequenced input: PBMCs. The receptor source for this set is a man aged 50 or older in good health and CMV-seronegative.

Concerning this clone itself: An end of the junction differs from the germline gene, which may be a read error. The V and J genes are TRBV7-9 and TRBJ1-1; maybe TRBD1 (6 bases). Germline CDR1 reads SEHNR; CDR2 reads FQNEAQ (reference sequence). The CDR3 has 16 residues. The CDR3 coding sequence is TGTTCCAGCAGCTTAACGAGACGGGGGGCGCACACTGAAGCTTTCTTT. Translated, it gives CSSSLTRRGAHTEAFF.

The rearrangement joins TRBV5-1 to TRBJ1-2, with a weak D call TRBD1 (6 bases). Germline V gene data show CDR1 as SGHRS and CDR2 as YFSETQ. V was clipped by 0 bases and J by 2 bases, with 14 bases between them. The CDR3 has 16 residues. CDR3 in amino acids: CASSLVVKGVNYGYTF. In DNA, the CDR3 is TGCGCCAGCAGCTTGGTTGTAAAGGGGGTGAACTATGGCTACACCTTC.

The chain has TRBV11-2 and TRBJ2-5; 9 bases are shared with TRBD2. The J segment lost 0 bases and the V segment lost 5 bases, leaving 7 bases of the junction unmatched. Germline V CDR1 and CDR2: SGHAT, FQNNGV. The CDR3 totals 16 residues. CDR3 sequence (DNA): TGTGCCAGCAGCCTTCTAGCGGGGACGTACCAAGAGACCCAGTACTTC. Translating it yields CASSLLAGTYQETQYF.

The J gene is TRBJ2-2, the V gene TRBV6-5; a possible D gene is TRBD2 (5 bases). The ends were cut back, 2 bases at V and 1 base at J, with 5 bases in the middle. The CDR3 is 14 residues long. Germline CDR1 reads MNHEY; CDR2 reads SVGAGI. CDR3 region: CASSYGRNTGELFF. The CDR3 DNA reads as TGTGCCAGCAGTTACGGGAGGAACACCGGGGAGCTGTTTTTT.

This chain uses TRBV2 with TRBJ2-2; D might be TRBD1 (5 bases). Germline CDR1 SNHLY, CDR2 FYNNEI. Trimming shortened V by 6 bases and J by 0 bases, and 14 bases separated the two germline ends. The CDR3 contains 16 residues. CDR3 region: CASRMGQPTNTGELFF. CDR3 nucleotide sequence: TGTGCCAGCAGGATGGGGCAGCCCACGAACACCGGGGAGCTGTTTTTT. The entire variable domain, with the rest obtained from reference TRBV2 and TRBJ2-2, is as follows: EPEVTQTPSHQVTQMGQEVILRCVPISNHLYFYWYRQILGQKVEFLVSFYNNEISEKSEIFDDQFSVERPDGSNFTLKIRSTKLEDSAMYFCASRMGQPTNTGELFFGEGSRLTVL.

The gene calls are TRBV30 and TRBJ2-3, with TRBD1 matching 12 bases. This CDR3 comprises 14 residues. The germline V gene has CDR1 GTSNPN and CDR2 SVGIG (reference sequence). The ends lost 5 bases at V and 3 bases at J; junction bases unmatched: 3. The CDR3 spells CAWGDRGRTDTQYF. DNA for the CDR3: TGTGCCTGGGGGGACAGGGGGCGAACAGATACGCAGTATTTT.

The chain recombines TRBV19 with TRBJ1-2; 11 bases align to TRBD1. The CDR3 contains 13 residues. The V gene's germline CDR1 is LNHDA and CDR2 SQIVND (reference sequence). V trimming: 7 bases; J trimming: 5 bases; junction bases outside the gene matches: 3. CDR3 nucleotide sequence: TGTGCCAGTATCGGACAGGGGGCTTATGGCTACACCTTC. The encoded protein is CASIGQGAYGYTF. The full variable domain, completed using reference TRBV19 and TRBJ1-2, is DGGITQSPKYLFRKEGQNVTLSCEQNLNHDAMYWYRQDPGQGLRLIYYSQIVNDFQKGDIAEGYSVSREKKESFPLTVTSAQKNPTAFYLCASIGQGAYGYTFGSGTRLTVV.

This clone has a handful of counts. This chain links TRBV28 with TRBJ2-1, with 8 bases lining up with TRBD2. This CDR3 is 15 amino acids long. Germline CDR1 reads MDHEN; CDR2 reads SYDVKM. J gave up 4 bases and V 6 bases, and 8 bases lay outside the gene matches. CDR3 bases: TGTGCCAGCAGCGTAGGGGCGGGAGGTTACAATGAGCAGTTCTTC. It specifies CASSVGAGGYNEQFF.

The chain is built from TRBV19 and TRBJ2-3, with 9 bases aligning to TRBD1. CDR1 and CDR2 from the germline V gene are LNHDA and SQIVND (reference sequence). Trimming took 4 bases from V and 5 from J; bases not matched to a gene: 10. The length of the CDR3 is 16 residues. Written as DNA, the CDR3 is TGTGCCAGTAGTAGCCCGACAGGGGGGCTTGTAGATACGCAGTATTTT. Amino acids: CASSSPTGGLVDTQYF.

The V and J genes are TRBV15 and TRBJ1-4; 8 bases line up with TRBD1. There are 15 residues in the CDR3. Germline CDR1 is LNHNV and CDR2 is YYDKDF (reference sequence). The V and J ends lost 5 bases and 8 bases, in that order; junction bases with no gene match: 10. CDR3 in DNA: TGTGCCACCAGCGGAACCCAGGGGGCTACGGAAAAACTGTTTTTT. It is translated as CATSGTQGATEKLFF. The variable domain in full, with the rest retrieved from reference TRBV15 and TRBJ1-4, is DAMVIQNPRYQVTQFGKPVTLSCSQTLNHNVMYWYQQKSSQAPKLLFHYYDKDFNNEADTPDNFQSRRPNTSFCFLDIRSPGLGDTAMYLCATSGTQGATEKLFFGSGTQLSVL.

The chain links TRBV19 to TRBJ2-7; no clear D. This CDR3 region has 14 residues. Trimming shortened V by 4 bases and J by 0 bases, and 10 bases separated the two germline ends. Germline CDR1 and CDR2: LNHDA and SQIVND (reference sequence). For the CDR3, the DNA is TGTGCCAGTAGTAGCAGTGGGCTCTCCTACGAGCAGTACTTC. This gives the protein CASSSSGLSYEQYF.

The V call is TRBV5-1, the J call TRBJ2-5, with 9 bases matching TRBD2. J was trimmed by 6 bases and V by 0 bases; bases with no gene match: 9. Germline values: CDR1 SGHRS, CDR2 YFSETQ. The CDR3 spans 16 residues. The CDR3 region is CASSLAVLAGTKTQYF. The CDR3 DNA sequence: TGCGCCAGCAGCTTGGCCGTGCTAGCGGGGACAAAGACCCAGTACTTC.

V usage is TRBV6-1 and J usage is TRBJ2-4; 7 bases agree with TRBD2. There are 15 residues in the CDR3. V trimming: 3 bases; J trimming: 0 bases; junction bases outside the gene matches: 2. CDR1 is MNHNS and CDR2 is SASEGT in the germline V gene. This chain's CDR3 is CASSDRLAAKNIQYF. In DNA form, the CDR3 reads TGTGCCAGCAGTGATAGACTAGCAGCCAAAAACATTCAGTACTTC.

This clone appeared a few times. The rearrangement uses TRBV4-3 and TRBJ2-2; D perhaps matches TRBD1 (6 bases). The CDR3 totals 16 residues. V gave up 1 base and J gave up 5 bases, with 14 bases separating them. CDR1 is LGHNA, CDR2 YSLEER, per germline. CDR3 coding DNA: TGCGCCAGCAGCCAAGTTGGAATGAGGGGGACCGGGGAGCTGTTTTTT. Protein product: CASSQVGMRGTGELFF.

The V call is TRBV29-1, the J call TRBJ1-1; unclear D gene. Between the trimmed V and J ends, which lost 4 bases and 4 bases, there was a span of 4 bases. CDR3 length: 10 amino acids. The germline CDR1 and CDR2 sequences are SQVTM and ANQGSEA. The CDR3 sequence: CSVGATEAFF. The CDR3 DNA reads TGCAGCGTTGGAGCCACTGAAGCTTTCTTT. Using reference TRBV29-1 and TRBJ1-1 for the parts outside the CDR3, the full variable domain is SAVISQKPSRDICQRGTSLTIQCQVDSQVTMMFWYRQQPGQSLTLIATANQGSEATYESGFVIDKFPISRPNLTFSTLTVSNMSPEDSSIYLCSVGATEAFFGQGTRLTVV.

This chain links TRBV7-8 with TRBJ2-7, with TRBD2 matching over 11 bases. The CDR3 length is 14 residues. The V gene end was trimmed by 5 bases and the J gene end by 3 bases; junction bases not matched to a gene: 3. Germline CDR1 and CDR2: SGHVS and FQNEAQ. The CDR3 nucleotides are TGTGCCAGCAGCGGTAGCGGGAGGGACTACGAGCAGTACTTC. Amino acid sequence: CASSGSGRDYEQYF.

The chain is built from TRBV6-4 and TRBJ2-1, with D possibly being TRBD2 (5 bases). V gave up 5 bases and J gave up 5 bases, with 13 bases separating them. This CDR3 is 14 amino acids long. Germline lookup yields CDR1 MRHNA and CDR2 SNTAGT. DNA for the CDR3: TGTGCCAGCAGTCGGGCTAGCTGGGACAATGAGCAGTTCTTC. Translating it yields CASSRASWDNEQFF.